This TCR beta chain was documented in a study of blood T cell repertoires in COVID-19. Across the study: Sites across the United States, Italy and Spain contributed samples from acute and convalescent COVID-19. Nucleic acid was either cDNA or gDNA, and it came from T cells, B-cell-depleted T cells, or PBMCs.

In the study's own analysis: Reference gene primers were amplified, and this amplification served to estimate nucleated cell counts. Generated by immunoSEQ multiplex PCR, the TCRdb table keeps only in-frame clones and is missing some. The D gene and trimming were derived from the DNA, and the V and J assignments and clone size from that table. The table includes approximately 100,000 clones, roughly nine tenths detected once. Germline V gene lookup returns CDR1 LNHDA and CDR2 SQIVND (reference sequence). This CDR3 spans 13 amino acids. V was trimmed by 3 bases and J by 3 bases, leaving 6 bases between them.

The specimen sequenced was peripheral blood. J is TRBJ1-5 and V is TRBV19; no firm D call. This TCR came from a woman aged 55-75 years with acute or convalescent COVID-19. CDR3 in DNA: TGTGCCAGTAGTATCCGGGACAATCAGCCCCAGCATTTT. It is translated as CASSIRDNQPQHF.